This TCR beta chain was sequenced in a study of human T cells and chemical hapten exposure. Time point reported: pre-sensitization, week 0. Treatment here: therapeutic diphenylcyclopropenone sensitization with weekly scalp DPC. Unique molecular identifiers were affixed to discrete cDNA molecules within the library. One entry per CDR3 protein, called by TCRdb with MiXCR from the RACE reads. The data show tens of thousands of distinct CDR3 sequences, with approximately 6.7% seen just once and over 1.5% held by the top ten. This clonotype came up many times. The antigen is undetermined. Notes on the study in general: Sensitizing with DPC caused no change in TCRs above 1 in 1000 frequency.

This CDR3 has 15 residues. The germline CDR1 and CDR2 sequences are LGHDT and YNNKEL (reference sequence). V was pared by 1 base and J by 6 bases, with 15 bases between. Sequenced material: whole blood, taken in connection with sensitization to the hapten diphenylcyclopropenone (DPC). V and J are TRBV3-1 and TRBJ1-2; possible D gene TRBD1, 5 bases. The sequence was obtained from a woman aged 30 to 39 with alopecia areata. Some clones in this sample may be carry-over from other donors' samples. In nucleotides, the CDR3 is TGTGCCAGCAGCCAAGGAGTCGGAGGGGTCGATGGCTACACCTTC. Its protein is CASSQGVGGVDGYTF. Drawing the rest from reference TRBV3-1 and TRBJ1-2, the complete variable domain is DTAVSQTPKYLVTQMGNDKSIKCEQNLGHDTMYWYKQDSKKFLKIMFSYNNKELIINETVPNRFSPKSPDKAHLNLHINSLELGDSAVYFCASSQGVGGVDGYTFGSGTRLTVV.